The TCR beta chain under discussion was sequenced for a study of cytomegalovirus exposure and HLA in healthy donors. Findings of the study overall: Several of the most significant clusters appeared linked to common viral pathogens, based on a later analysis. Owing to their indistinguishability, certain V segments, notably TRBV6-2 and TRBV6-3, were excluded.

Germline CDR1 SGHTA, CDR2 FQGNSA. This CDR3 has 15 residues. V lost 0 bases and J lost 1, with 10 bases in between. As concerns this clone: Its antigen is as yet unknown.

Primers included in the PCR were 60 Vbeta and 13 Jbeta primers. The table came from immunoSEQ multiplex PCR; TCRdb's copy has only in-frame clones and leaves some out. In the table there are fewer than 150,000 clones, over 80% of which are singletons. What was sequenced was PBMCs. The chain has TRBV7-2 and TRBJ2-7, with TRBD1 as a possible D gene (6 bases). This TCR was recovered from a female donor in good health and CMV-seronegative. CDR3 sequence: CASSLAVGGSYEQYF. The CDR3, as DNA: TGTGCCAGCAGCTTAGCGGTAGGGGGTTCCTACGAGCAGTACTTC.